This TCR beta chain was obtained from a study of blood T cell repertoires in COVID-19. Libraries were prepared by immunoSEQ multiplex PCR; TCRdb keeps only in-frame clonotypes and omits some of them. The sample lists about 120,000 clones, 60% to 85% occurring once. Trimming cost V 6 bases and J 2 bases; bases outside gene matches: 6. The germline V gene encodes CDR1 MGHRA and CDR2 YSYEKL. The CDR3 is 15 amino acids. The TCR originated in a man aged 65 to 79 with acute or convalescent COVID-19. Source material: peripheral blood. This rearrangement joins TRBV4-1 to TRBJ2-1, with 8 bases that match TRBD2. In DNA, the CDR3 is TGCGCCAGCAGGAGAGCGGGAGAGCCCTACAATGAGCAGTTCTTC. Its protein product is CASRRAGEPYNEQFF.